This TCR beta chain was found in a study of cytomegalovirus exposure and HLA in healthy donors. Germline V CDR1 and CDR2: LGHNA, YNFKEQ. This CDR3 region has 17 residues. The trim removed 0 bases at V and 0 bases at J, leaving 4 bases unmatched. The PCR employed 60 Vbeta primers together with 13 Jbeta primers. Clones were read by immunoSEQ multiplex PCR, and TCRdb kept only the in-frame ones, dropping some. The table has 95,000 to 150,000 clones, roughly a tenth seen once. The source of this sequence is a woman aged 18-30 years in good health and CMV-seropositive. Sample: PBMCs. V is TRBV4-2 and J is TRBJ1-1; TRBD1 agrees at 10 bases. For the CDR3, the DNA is TGTGCCAGCAGCCAAGATGTGGGGACAGGGGTGAACACTGAAGCTTTCTTT. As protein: CASSQDVGTGVNTEAFF.